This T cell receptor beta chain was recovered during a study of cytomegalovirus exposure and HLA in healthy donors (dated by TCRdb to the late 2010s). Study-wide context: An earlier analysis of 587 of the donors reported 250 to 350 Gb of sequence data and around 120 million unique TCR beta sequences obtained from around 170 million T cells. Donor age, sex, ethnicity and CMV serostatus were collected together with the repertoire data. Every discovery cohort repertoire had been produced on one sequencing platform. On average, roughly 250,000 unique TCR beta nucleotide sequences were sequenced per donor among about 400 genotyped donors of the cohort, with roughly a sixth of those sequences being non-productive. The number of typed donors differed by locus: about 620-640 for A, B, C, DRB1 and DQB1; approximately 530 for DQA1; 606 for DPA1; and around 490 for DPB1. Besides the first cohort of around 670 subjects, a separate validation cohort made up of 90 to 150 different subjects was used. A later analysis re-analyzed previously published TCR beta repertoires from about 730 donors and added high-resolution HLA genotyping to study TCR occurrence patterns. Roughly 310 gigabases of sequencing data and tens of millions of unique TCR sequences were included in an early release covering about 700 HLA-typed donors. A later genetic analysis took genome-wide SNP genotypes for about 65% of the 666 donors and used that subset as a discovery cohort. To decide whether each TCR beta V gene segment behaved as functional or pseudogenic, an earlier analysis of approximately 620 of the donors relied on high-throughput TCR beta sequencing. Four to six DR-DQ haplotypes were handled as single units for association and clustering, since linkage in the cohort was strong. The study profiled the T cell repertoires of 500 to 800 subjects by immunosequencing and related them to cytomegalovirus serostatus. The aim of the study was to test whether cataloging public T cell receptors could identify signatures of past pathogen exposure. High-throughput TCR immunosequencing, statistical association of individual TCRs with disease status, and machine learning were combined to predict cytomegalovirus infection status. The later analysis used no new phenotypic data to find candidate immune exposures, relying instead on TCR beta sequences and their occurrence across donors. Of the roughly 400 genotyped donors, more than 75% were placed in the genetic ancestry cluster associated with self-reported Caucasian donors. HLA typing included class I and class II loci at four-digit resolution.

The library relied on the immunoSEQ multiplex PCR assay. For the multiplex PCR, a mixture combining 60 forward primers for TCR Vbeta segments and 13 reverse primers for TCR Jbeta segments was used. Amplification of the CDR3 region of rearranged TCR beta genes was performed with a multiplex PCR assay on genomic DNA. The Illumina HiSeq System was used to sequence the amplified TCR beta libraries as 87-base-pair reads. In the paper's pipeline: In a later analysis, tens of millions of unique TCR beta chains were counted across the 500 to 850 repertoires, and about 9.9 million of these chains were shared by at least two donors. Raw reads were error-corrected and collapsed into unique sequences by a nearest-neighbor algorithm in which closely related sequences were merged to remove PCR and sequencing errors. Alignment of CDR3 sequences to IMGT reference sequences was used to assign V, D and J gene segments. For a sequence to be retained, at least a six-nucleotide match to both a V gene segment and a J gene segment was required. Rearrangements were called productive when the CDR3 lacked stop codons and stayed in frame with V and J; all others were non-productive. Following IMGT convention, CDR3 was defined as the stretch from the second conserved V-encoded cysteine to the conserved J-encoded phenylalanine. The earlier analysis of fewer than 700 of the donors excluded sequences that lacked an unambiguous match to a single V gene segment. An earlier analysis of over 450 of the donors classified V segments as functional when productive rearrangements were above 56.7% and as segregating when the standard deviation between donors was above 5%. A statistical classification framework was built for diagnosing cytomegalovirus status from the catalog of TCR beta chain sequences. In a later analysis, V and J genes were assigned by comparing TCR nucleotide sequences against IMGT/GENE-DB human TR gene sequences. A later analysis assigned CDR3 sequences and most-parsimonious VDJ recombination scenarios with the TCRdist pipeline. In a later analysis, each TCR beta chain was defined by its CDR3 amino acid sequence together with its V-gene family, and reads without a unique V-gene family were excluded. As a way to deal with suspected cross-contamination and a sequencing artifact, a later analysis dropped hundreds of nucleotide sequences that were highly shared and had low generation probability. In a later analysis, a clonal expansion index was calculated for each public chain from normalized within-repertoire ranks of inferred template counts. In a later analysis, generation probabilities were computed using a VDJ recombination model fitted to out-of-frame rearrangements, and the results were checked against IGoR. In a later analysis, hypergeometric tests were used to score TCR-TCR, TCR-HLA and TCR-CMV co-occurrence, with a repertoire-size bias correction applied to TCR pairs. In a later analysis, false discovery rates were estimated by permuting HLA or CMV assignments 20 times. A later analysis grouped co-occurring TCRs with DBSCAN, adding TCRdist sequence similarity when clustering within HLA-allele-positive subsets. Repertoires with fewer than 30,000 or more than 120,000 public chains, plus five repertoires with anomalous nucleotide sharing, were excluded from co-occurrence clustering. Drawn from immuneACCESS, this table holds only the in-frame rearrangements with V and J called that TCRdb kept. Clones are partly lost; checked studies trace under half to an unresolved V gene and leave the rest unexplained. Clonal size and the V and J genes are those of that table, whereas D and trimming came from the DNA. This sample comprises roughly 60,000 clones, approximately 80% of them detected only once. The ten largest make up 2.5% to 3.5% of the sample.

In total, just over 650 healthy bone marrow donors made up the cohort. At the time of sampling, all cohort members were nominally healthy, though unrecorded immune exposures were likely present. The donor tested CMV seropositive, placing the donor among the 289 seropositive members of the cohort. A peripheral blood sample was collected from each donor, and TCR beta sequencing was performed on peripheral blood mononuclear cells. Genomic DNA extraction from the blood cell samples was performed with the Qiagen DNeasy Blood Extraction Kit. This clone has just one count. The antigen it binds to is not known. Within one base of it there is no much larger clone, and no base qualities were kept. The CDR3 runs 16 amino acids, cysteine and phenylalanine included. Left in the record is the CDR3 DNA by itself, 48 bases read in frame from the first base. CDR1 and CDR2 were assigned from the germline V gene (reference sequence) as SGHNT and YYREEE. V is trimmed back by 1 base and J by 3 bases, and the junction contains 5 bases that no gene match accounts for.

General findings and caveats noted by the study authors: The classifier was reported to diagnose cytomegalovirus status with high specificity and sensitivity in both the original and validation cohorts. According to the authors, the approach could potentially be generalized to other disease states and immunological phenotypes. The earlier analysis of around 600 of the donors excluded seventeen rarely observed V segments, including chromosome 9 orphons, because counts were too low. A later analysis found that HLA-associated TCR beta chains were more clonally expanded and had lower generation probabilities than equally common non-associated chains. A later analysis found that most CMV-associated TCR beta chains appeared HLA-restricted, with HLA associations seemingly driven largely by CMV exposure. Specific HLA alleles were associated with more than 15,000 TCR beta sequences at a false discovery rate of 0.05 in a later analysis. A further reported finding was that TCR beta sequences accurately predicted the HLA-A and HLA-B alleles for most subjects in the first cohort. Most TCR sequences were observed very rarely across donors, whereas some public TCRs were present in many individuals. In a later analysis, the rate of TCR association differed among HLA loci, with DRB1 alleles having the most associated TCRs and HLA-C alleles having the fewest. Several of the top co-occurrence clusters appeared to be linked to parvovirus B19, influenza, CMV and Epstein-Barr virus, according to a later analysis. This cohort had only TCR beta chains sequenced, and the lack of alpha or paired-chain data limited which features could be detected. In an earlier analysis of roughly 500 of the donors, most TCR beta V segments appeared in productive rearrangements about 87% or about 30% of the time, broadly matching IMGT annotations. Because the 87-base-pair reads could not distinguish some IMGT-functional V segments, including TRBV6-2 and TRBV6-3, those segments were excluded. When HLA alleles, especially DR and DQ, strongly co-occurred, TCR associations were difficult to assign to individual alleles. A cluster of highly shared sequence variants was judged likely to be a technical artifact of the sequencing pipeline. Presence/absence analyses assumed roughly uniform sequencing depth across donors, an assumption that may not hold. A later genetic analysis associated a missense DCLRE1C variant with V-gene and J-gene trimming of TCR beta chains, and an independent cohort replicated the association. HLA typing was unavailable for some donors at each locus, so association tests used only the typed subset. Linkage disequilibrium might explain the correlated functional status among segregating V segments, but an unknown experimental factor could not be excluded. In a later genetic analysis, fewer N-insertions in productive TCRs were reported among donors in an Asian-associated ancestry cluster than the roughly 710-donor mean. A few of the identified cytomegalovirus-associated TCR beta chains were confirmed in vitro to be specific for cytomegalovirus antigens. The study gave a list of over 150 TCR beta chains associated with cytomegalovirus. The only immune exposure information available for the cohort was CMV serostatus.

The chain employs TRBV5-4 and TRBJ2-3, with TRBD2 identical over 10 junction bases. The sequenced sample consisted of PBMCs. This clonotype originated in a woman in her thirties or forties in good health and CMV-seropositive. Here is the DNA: TGTGCCAGCAGCTTGAGAAGCGGGGGGGCGACAGATACGCAGTATTTT. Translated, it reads CASSLRSGGATDTQYF.